The sequence of this T cell receptor (beta chain) was determined in a study of T cell changes during pregnancy in multiple sclerosis. This clone was found once. Clones were read by immunoSEQ multiplex PCR, and TCRdb kept only the in-frame ones, dropping some. The sample lists some 31,000 clones, just over 90% seen once, with approximately 6% in the top ten. This CDR3 contains 18 residues. J was trimmed by 3 bases and V by 0 bases; bases with no gene match: 13. CDR1 and CDR2 from the germline V gene are SGDLS and YYNGEE. Sample: CD8+ T cells from peripheral blood mononuclear cells, taken before pregnancy. The chain carries TRBV9 and TRBJ2-3; 7 bases fit TRBD1. The sequence came from a female donor with multiple sclerosis, enrolled in a pregnancy study. Here the CDR3 reads CASSVGVIRGGGTDTQYF. CDR3 DNA sequence: TGTGCCAGCAGCGTAGGGGTGATTAGAGGGGGCGGGACAGATACGCAGTATTTT. Complete variable domain (other parts from reference TRBV9 and TRBJ2-3): DSGVTQTPKHLITATGQRVTLRCSPRSGDLSVYWYQQSLDQGLQFLIQYYNGEERAKGNILERFSAQQFPDLHSELNLSSLELGDSALYFCASSVGVIRGGGTDTQYFGPGTRLTVL.